What follows are 10 T cell receptor beta chains derived from one specimen sequenced in a study of T-cell memory formation after mild COVID-19. MiXCR was run by TCRdb on the 5' RACE reads, yielding one entry per CDR3 protein. Of fewer than 110,000 distinct CDR3 sequences in the sample, about an eighth are singletons; the top ten hold approximately 43%. Sequenced: PBMCs or a T cell subset sorted from them (not recorded which). These receptors all come from a young man who had mild COVID-19 (a few samples of this study predate the infection). Cell type and time point are not known.

The sample holds a few counts of this clonotype. The chain carries TRBV29-1 and TRBJ2-1; 7 nucleotides agree with TRBD1. The CDR3 spans 13 residues. The germline V gene has CDR1 SQVTM and CDR2 ANQGSEA. V dropped 7 bases and J dropped 2; count of bases not matched to a gene: 5. This CDR3 is CSASGGPYNEQFF. CDR3 nucleotides: TGCAGCGCCTCAGGGGGACCCTACAATGAGCAGTTCTTC.

The V gene is TRBV6-5, the J gene TRBJ2-1, with TRBD2 matching over 15 bases. CDR1 and CDR2 from the germline V gene are MNHEY and SVGAGI. This CDR3 is built from 14 residues. The V segment lost 5 bases and the J segment 16 bases; nucleotides outside the gene matches: 9. The CDR3 bases are TGTGCCAGCAGTATCGGGACTAGCGGGGGGCCGTGTTTCTTC. Its protein product is CASSIGTSGGPCFF.

The chain links TRBV20-1 to TRBJ2-7; D might be TRBD1 or TRBD2, each matching 6 bases. The CDR3 spans 11 residues. CDR1 DFQATT and CDR2 SNEGSKA come from the germline V gene (reference sequence). Trimming removed 3 bases from V and 6 bases from J, with 9 bases in between. CDR3 sequence reads: CSAREGGEQYF. CDR3 DNA: TGCAGTGCTAGGGAGGGGGGCGAGCAGTACTTC.

The table lists this clonotype with a few counts. This sequence joins TRBV19 and TRBJ1-5; no clear D. This CDR3 comprises 12 residues. V was pared by 5 bases and J by 4 bases, with 6 bases between. Germline V gene lookup returns CDR1 LNHDA and CDR2 SQIVND (reference sequence). CDR3 amino acids: CASSEENQPQHF. CDR3 bases: TGTGCCAGTAGTGAGGAAAATCAGCCCCAGCATTTT.

The chain carries TRBV24-1 and TRBJ2-1; TRBD2 is a possible D gene (5 bases). The CDR3 runs to 15 residues. Trimming took 1 base from V and 6 from J, leaving 12 bases between them. Germline loops: CDR1 KGHDR, CDR2 SFDVKD. The CDR3 region has the DNA TGTGCCACCAGTGATTTCGGAGGAGGAAGCAATGAGCAGTTCTTC. Its protein product is CATSDFGGGSNEQFF.

This clonotype appeared many times. The rearrangement uses TRBV4-3 and TRBJ2-3, with D maybe TRBD2 (5 bases). The ends were cut back, 0 bases at V and 2 bases at J, with 12 bases in the middle. Per germline, CDR1 LGHNA and CDR2 YSLEER. The CDR3 has 16 residues. The CDR3 region is CASSQDGGPATDTQYF. The CDR3, as DNA: TGCGCCAGCAGCCAAGACGGCGGGCCCGCCACAGATACGCAGTATTTT.

V is TRBV10-3 and J is TRBJ2-1; D assignment may be TRBD1 or TRBD2 (5 bases each). V lost 6 bases and J 8 bases, leaving 26 bases between the germline ends. CDR3 length equals 17 residues. Germline loops: CDR1 ENHRY, CDR2 SYGVKD. DNA of the CDR3: TGTGCCATCAGGGGGGTGTTGTTGGGTGACCCCTCGGATGAGCAGTTCTTC. Protein: CAIRGVLLGDPSDEQFF.

This clonotype has a count of ten or more. The chain has TRBV5-1 and TRBJ2-7; D uncertain. CDR1 is SGHRS and CDR2 is YFSETQ in the germline V gene. The CDR3 spans 16 residues. V lost 2 bases and J 0 bases, leaving 15 bases between the germline ends. CDR3 nucleotide sequence: TGCGCCAGCAGCTTCTCTTCGGCAGATAGCTCCTACGAGCAGTACTTC. Translating it yields CASSFSSADSSYEQYF. Full variable domain (rest looked up from reference TRBV5-1 and TRBJ2-7): KAGVTQTPRYLIKTRGQQVTLSCSPISGHRSVSWYQQTPGQGLQFLFEYFSETQRNKGNFPGRFSGRQFSNSRSEMNVSTLELGDSALYLCASSFSSADSSYEQYFGPGTRLTVT.

This clonotype was picked up a small number of times. This chain joins TRBV5-6 and TRBJ2-5, with 7 bases fitting TRBD1. Germline CDR1 reads SGHDT; CDR2 reads YYEEEE. With V trimmed by 3 bases and J by 5 bases, 7 bases remained unmatched. CDR3 length equals 14 residues. The CDR3 loop is CASSWGRGYETQYF. CDR3 sequence (DNA): TGTGCCAGCAGCTGGGGCAGGGGGTACGAGACCCAGTACTTC.

Many counts were recorded for this clonotype. J is TRBJ2-5 and V is TRBV7-6; 7 positions match TRBD1. The CDR3 is 16 residues long. The J segment lost 5 bases and the V segment lost 4 bases, leaving 13 bases of the junction unmatched. The V gene's germline CDR1 is SGHVS and CDR2 FNYEAQ. CDR3 in DNA: TGTGCCAGCAGCTCAGGGTTGACAGGGAGTAGGGAGACCCAGTACTTC. This encodes CASSSGLTGSRETQYF. The full variable domain, with the rest looked up from reference TRBV7-6 and TRBJ2-5, is GAGVSQSPRYKVTKRGQDVALRCDPISGHVSLYWYRQALGQGPEFLTYFNYEAQQDKSGLPNDRFSAERPEGSISTLTIQRTEQRDSAMYRCASSSGLTGSRETQYFGPGTRLLVL.